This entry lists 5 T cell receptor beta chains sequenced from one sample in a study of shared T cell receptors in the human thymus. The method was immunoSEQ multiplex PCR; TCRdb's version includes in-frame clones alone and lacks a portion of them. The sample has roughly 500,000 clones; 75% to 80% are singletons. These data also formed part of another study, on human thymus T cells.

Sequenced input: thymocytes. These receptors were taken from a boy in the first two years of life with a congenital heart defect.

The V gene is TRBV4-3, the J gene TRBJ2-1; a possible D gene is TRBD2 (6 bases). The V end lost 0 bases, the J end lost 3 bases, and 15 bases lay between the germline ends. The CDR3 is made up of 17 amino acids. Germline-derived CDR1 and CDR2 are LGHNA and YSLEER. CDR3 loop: CASSQEKLAILYNEQFF. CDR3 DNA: TGCGCCAGCAGCCAAGAAAAACTAGCCATCCTCTACAATGAGCAGTTCTTC.

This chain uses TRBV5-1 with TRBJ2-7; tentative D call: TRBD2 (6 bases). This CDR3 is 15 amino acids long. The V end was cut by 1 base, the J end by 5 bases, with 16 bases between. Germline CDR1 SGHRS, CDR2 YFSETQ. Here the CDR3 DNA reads TGCGCCAGCAGCTTGAGAGAGGAGGGGCGGGACGAGCAGTACTTC. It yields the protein CASSLREEGRDEQYF.

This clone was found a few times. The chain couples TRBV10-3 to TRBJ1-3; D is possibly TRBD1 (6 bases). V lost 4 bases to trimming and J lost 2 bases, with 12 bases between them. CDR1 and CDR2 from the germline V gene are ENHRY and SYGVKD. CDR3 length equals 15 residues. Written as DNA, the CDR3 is TGTGCCATCAGTGCGGCAGGGGCGACTGGAAACACCATATATTTT. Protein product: CAISAAGATGNTIYF.

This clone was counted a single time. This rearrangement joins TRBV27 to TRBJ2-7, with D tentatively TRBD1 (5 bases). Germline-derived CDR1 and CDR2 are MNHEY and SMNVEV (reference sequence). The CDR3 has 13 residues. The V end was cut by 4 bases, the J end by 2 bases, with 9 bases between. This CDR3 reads CASSSQAPYEQYF. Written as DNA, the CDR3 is TGTGCCAGCAGTTCACAGGCACCCTACGAGCAGTACTTC.

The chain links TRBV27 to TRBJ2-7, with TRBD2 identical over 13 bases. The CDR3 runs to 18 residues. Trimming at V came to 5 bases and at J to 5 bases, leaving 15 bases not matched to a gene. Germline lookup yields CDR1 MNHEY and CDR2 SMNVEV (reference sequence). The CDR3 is CASSPPGLAGFGGNEQYF. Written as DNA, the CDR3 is TGTGCCAGCAGTCCGCCGGGACTAGCGGGATTCGGGGGAAACGAGCAGTACTTC.